This entry describes one T cell receptor beta chain. This record belongs to a study of blood T cell repertoires in COVID-19. At the level of the study: From T cells, B-cell-depleted T cells, or PBMCs came the material, which was cDNA or gDNA.

The germline V gene encodes CDR1 LNHNV and CDR2 YYDKDF (reference sequence). This CDR3 region has 12 residues. The V and J ends lost 0 bases and 6 bases respectively, with 6 bases between them. As processed by the authors: Scientists estimated how many nucleated cells there were by amplifying reference gene primers. The method was immunoSEQ multiplex PCR; TCRdb's version includes in-frame clones alone and lacks a portion of them. That table is the source of V, J and clone size, and D and trimming were worked out from the DNA. The sample has approximately 130,000 clones, approximately 80% seen once. The source of this sequence is a human donor in a cohort sampled during active COVID-19. Specimen: peripheral blood. The genes are TRBV15 and TRBJ2-7; D is possibly TRBD1 (5 bases). CDR3 sequence reads: CATSRDTGEQYF. In DNA form, the CDR3 reads TGTGCCACCAGCAGAGATACAGGCGAGCAGTACTTC.